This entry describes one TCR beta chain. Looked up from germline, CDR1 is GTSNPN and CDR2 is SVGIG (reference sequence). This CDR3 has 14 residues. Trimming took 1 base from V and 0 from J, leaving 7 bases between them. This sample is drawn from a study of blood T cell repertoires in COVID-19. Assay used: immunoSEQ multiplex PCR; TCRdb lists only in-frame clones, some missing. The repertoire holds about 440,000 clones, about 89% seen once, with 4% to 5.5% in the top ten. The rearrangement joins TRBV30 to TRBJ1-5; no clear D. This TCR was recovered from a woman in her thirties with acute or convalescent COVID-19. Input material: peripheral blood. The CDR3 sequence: CAWSDTSSNQPQHF. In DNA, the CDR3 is TGTGCCTGGAGTGACACAAGTAGCAATCAGCCCCAGCATTTT.